This is a list of T cell receptor beta chains from one sample in a study of blood T cell repertoires in COVID-19. Assay: immunoSEQ multiplex PCR; the TCRdb copy retains only in-frame clones and omits some. The data show 350,000 to 450,000 clones, approximately 86% seen once. The sample comprised peripheral blood. These receptors were collected from a woman in her sixties or seventies with COVID-19, enrolled during active disease. Each CDR3 is given with its conserved first and last residue. D genes are given only for firm matches. Clone size is given for some rows only: seen once, a few or many times, or a class if the clone is expanded.

size	D	J	V	DNA	CDR3
.	.	TRBJ1-4	TRBV7-9	TGTGCCAGCAGCTTTGTTCAGGGAAAACTGTTTTTT	CASSFVQGKLFF
.	.	TRBJ2-3	TRBV12-3/TRBV12-4	TGTGCCAGCAGTCTCACAGATACGCAGTATTTT	CASSLTDTQYF
.	.	TRBJ1-2	TRBV3-1/TRBV3-2	TGTGCCAGCAGCCCCCCAAATGGCTACACCTTC	CASSPPNGYTF
.	TRBD1	TRBJ1-6	TRBV4-3	TGCGCCAGCAGCCAAGACAGGGGGCAGGTCGTTATATGGCCCCTCCACTTT	CASSQDRGQVVIWPLHF
.	TRBD1	TRBJ2-1	TRBV6-2/TRBV6-3	TGTGCCAGCAGTCAATACTCGACAGGGGGTTCCTACAATGAGCAGTTCTTC	CASSQYSTGGSYNEQFF
few	.	TRBJ2-2	TRBV2	TGTGCCAGCAGGGCTGACACCGGGGAGCTGTTTTTT	CASRADTGELFF
.	TRBD2	TRBJ2-1	TRBV4-1	TGCGCCAGCAGCCAAGACACGAGACGGGGGGGTCTGCTCTTC	CASSQDTRRGGLLF
once	.	TRBJ1-2	TRBV29-1	TGCAGCGTAGCCCGGACAAGTCCGCGGGGTGGCTACACCTTC	CSVARTSPRGGYTF
once	TRBD2	TRBJ2-2	TRBV9	TGTGCCAGCAGCGTAGTAGCTGGCGGGGGGCTGACGAACACCGGGGAGCTGTTTTTT	CASSVVAGGGLTNTGELFF
.	TRBD1	TRBJ2-1	TRBV7-2	TGTGCCAGCAGCTCCGTCGGGACAGTCTACAATGAGCAGTTCTTC	CASSSVGTVYNEQFF
.	.	TRBJ2-1	TRBV11-2	TGTGCCAGCAGCTCGACTTACAGGTTCTCCGAGCAGTTCTTC	CASSSTYRFSEQFF
.	.	TRBJ1-6	TRBV6-2/TRBV6-3	TGTGCCAGCAGCCAGGACAGAAGTAATTCACCCCTCCACTTT	CASSQDRSNSPLHF
.	.	TRBJ1-5	TRBV11-3	TGTGCCAGCAGCTTAGATCGTGCGAGTCGCCTCCAGCCCCAGCATTTT	CASSLDRASRLQPQHF
.	TRBD2	TRBJ2-1	TRBV6-5	TGTGCCAGCAGGGGGGGCGGGGGGGCCCGTGAGCAGTTCTTC	CASRGGGGAREQFF
.	.	TRBJ1-5	TRBV29-1	TGCAGCGTTGGCAGGGGAAATCAGCCCCAGCATTTT	CSVGRGNQPQHF
.	TRBD1	TRBJ1-2	TRBV3-1/TRBV3-2	TGTGCCAGCAGCCTAGGAGGGGGCGATGGCTACACCTTC	CASSLGGGDGYTF
.	TRBD1	TRBJ1-1	TRBV7-8	TGTGCCAGCAGCTTAGCCGGACAGGGGAACACTGAAGCTTTCTTT	CASSLAGQGNTEAFF
once	TRBD2	TRBJ2-1	TRBV12-5	TGTGCTAGTGGTTTGGCCTCGGGACTAGCGGGGGGTAGCTCCTACAATGAGCAGTTCTTC	CASGLASGLAGGSSYNEQFF
.	TRBD1	TRBJ1-2	TRBV5-5	TGTGCCAGCAGCTTCCAAGTGGGACAGGGGGGCTCCTATGGCTACACCTTC	CASSFQVGQGGSYGYTF
.	.	TRBJ2-3	TRBV5-4	TGTGCCAGCAGCTTGAGGCGGGATGATGATACGCAGTATTTT	CASSLRRDDDTQYF
once	.	TRBJ1-1	TRBV9	TGTGCCAGCAGCGTAGATACAGGGCCCTACACTGAAGCTTTCTTT	CASSVDTGPYTEAFF
.	.	TRBJ1-2	TRBV7-2	TGTGCCAGCAGTTCGACAAACTATGGCTACACCTTC	CASSSTNYGYTF
.	TRBD1	TRBJ2-7	TRBV29-1	TGCAGCGTTGAAGATGACAGGGGCGGCTACGAGCAGTACTTC	CSVEDDRGGYEQYF
.	.	TRBJ2-7	TRBV18	TGTGCCAGCTCACAACAGGGTTACGAGCAGTACTTC	CASSQQGYEQYF
once	.	TRBJ2-5	TRBV10-3	TGTGCCATCAGTGGGGGGCAGGGCCCCCAAGAGACCCAGTACTTC	CAISGGQGPQETQYF
once	TRBD1	TRBJ1-4	TRBV2	TGTGCCAGCAGTCGGGACAGGGCTCCTAATGAAAAACTGTTTTTT	CASSRDRAPNEKLFF
.	TRBD1	TRBJ1-2	TRBV19	TGTGCCAGTAGTAGGGGAGTCCGGGACAGGCTTATAAAGAACTATGGCTACACCTTC	CASSRGVRDRLIKNYGYTF
.	TRBD2	TRBJ2-1	TRBV10-2	TGCGCCAGCAGTGTAGTAGCGGGAGACAATGAGCAGTTCTTC	CASSVVAGDNEQFF
.	.	TRBJ1-1	TRBV15	TGTGCCACCAGCAGAGATCTCGGGCGCGGGACTGAAGCTTTCTTT	CATSRDLGRGTEAFF
.	.	TRBJ1-1	TRBV10-3	TGTGCCATCAGGCCGGGACTGGAGTACACTGAAGCTTTCTTT	CAIRPGLEYTEAFF
.	TRBD2	TRBJ2-5	TRBV7-6	TGTGCCAGCAGCCTGGGAGCGGGGGAGGCGGAGACCCAGTACTTC	CASSLGAGEAETQYF
.	.	TRBJ1-1	TRBV12-3/TRBV12-4	TGTGCCAGCAGTTTAACTCGGGGGACTGAAGCTTTCTTT	CASSLTRGTEAFF
.	.	TRBJ1-2	TRBV11-1	TGTGCCAGCAGCTTTATGGGAAGGGGCTATGGCTACACCTTC	CASSFMGRGYGYTF
few	.	TRBJ1-5	TRBV14	TGTGCCAGCAGACCCGGGGGTTCCGGCAATCAGCCCCAGCATTTT	CASRPGGSGNQPQHF
.	TRBD2	TRBJ2-1	TRBV5-1	TGCGCCAGCAGCTTGGTTCCAGCGGGGGGGCCGAATGAGCAGTTCTTC	CASSLVPAGGPNEQFF
.	TRBD2	TRBJ2-5	TRBV5-1	TGCGCCAGCAGCCTGGGACTAGCGGGGGGCATCCAAGAGACCCAGTACTTC	CASSLGLAGGIQETQYF
.	.	TRBJ2-3	TRBV7-3	TGTGCCAGCAGCTCAGGACAGACCACAGATACGCAGTATTTT	CASSSGQTTDTQYF
.	TRBD1	TRBJ1-2	TRBV6-4	TGTGCCAGCAGCCCTCAAGCCGGGACAGGTCACTATGGCTACACCTTC	CASSPQAGTGHYGYTF
once	TRBD1	TRBJ2-2	TRBV13	TGTGCCAGCAGCAGGGACAGGGGGCGGAGGACCGGGGAGCTGTTTTTT	CASSRDRGRRTGELFF
.	.	TRBJ1-2	TRBV6-5	TGTGCCAGCAGTTACGGGGGGGGCCTTAAATATGGCTACACCTTC	CASSYGGGLKYGYTF
.	.	TRBJ1-2	TRBV19	TGTGCCAGTAGTATAGGCCCGGGGAATGGCTACACCTTC	CASSIGPGNGYTF
.	.	TRBJ1-1	TRBV3-1/TRBV3-2	TGTGCCAGCAGCTTCGGGGGTTTGAACACTGAAGCTTTCTTT	CASSFGGLNTEAFF
.	.	TRBJ1-2	TRBV11-2	TGTGCCAGCAGCCCAGGACTGCCCTATGGCTACACCTTC	CASSPGLPYGYTF
.	TRBD1	TRBJ1-2	TRBV27	TGTGCCAGCAGTTTAGGGACAGGGATTAACTATGGCTACACCTTC	CASSLGTGINYGYTF
once	TRBD2	TRBJ2-7	TRBV19	TGTGCCAGTAGGGAATTCGGGACTAGCGGATCCTACGAGCAGTACTTC	CASREFGTSGSYEQYF
.	.	TRBJ2-3	TRBV9	TGTGCCAGCAGCGTAGATCCGGGCACAGATACGCAGTATTTT	CASSVDPGTDTQYF
.	TRBD2	TRBJ2-1	TRBV7-7	TGTGCCAGCAGCTGGGGACTAGCGGGGGACAATGAGCAGTTCTTC	CASSWGLAGDNEQFF
.	TRBD2	TRBJ2-1	TRBV3-1/TRBV3-2	TGTGCCAGCAGCCAGACTAGCGGGGGCTTAAACAATGAGCAGTTCTTC	CASSQTSGGLNNEQFF
.	TRBD2	TRBJ2-7	TRBV5-1	TGCGCCAGCAGCATGACTAGCGGGGCGACCTACGAGCAGTACTTC	CASSMTSGATYEQYF
.	.	TRBJ2-1	TRBV10-1	TGCGCCAGCAGTGATCCGGGACTGTCCCCTCTGTTCTTC	CASSDPGLSPLFF
once	TRBD1	TRBJ1-6	TRBV6-5	TGTGCCAGCAATACGAGACAGGGTAATGGTTCACCCCTCCACTTT	CASNTRQGNGSPLHF
.	.	TRBJ2-7	TRBV3-1/TRBV3-2	TGTGCCAGCAGTCCCCGAGTTAGGCGGGGCTCCCTTGACGAGCAGTACTTC	CASSPRVRRGSLDEQYF